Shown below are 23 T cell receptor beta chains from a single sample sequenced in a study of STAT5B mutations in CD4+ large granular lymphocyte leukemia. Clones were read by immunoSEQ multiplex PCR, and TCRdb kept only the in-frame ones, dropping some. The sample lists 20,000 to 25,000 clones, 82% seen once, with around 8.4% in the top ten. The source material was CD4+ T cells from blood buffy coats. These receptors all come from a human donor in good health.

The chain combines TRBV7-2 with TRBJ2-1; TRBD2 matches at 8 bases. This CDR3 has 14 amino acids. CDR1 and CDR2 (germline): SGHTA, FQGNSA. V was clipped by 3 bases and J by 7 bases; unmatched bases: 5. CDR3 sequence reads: CASSLGRGANEQFF. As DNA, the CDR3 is TGTGCCAGCAGCTTGGGGCGGGGGGCGAATGAGCAGTTCTTC.

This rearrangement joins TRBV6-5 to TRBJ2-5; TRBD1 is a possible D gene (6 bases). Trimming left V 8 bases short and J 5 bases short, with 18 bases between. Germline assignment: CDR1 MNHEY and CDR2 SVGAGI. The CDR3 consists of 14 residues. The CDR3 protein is CASQRGDRQETQYF. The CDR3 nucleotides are TGTGCCAGCCAGAGGGGTGACAGGCAGGAGACCCAGTACTTC.

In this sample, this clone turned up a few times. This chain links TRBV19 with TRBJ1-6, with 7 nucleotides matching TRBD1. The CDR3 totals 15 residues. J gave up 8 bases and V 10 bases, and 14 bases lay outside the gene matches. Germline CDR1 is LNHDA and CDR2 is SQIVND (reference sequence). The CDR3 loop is CATYQDRRVDSPLHF. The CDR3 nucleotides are TGTGCCACTTATCAGGACAGGAGGGTTGATTCACCCCTCCACTTT. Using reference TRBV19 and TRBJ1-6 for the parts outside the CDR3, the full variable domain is DGGITQSPKYLFRKEGQNVTLSCEQNLNHDAMYWYRQDPGQGLRLIYYSQIVNDFQKGDIAEGYSVSREKKESFPLTVTSAQKNPTAFYLCATYQDRRVDSPLHFGNGTRLTVT.

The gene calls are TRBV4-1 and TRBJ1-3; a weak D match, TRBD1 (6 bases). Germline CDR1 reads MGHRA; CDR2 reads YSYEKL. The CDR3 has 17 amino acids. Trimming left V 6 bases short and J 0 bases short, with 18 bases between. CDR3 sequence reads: CASSRGGGHYSGNTIYF. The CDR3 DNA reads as TGCGCCAGCAGTCGCGGGGGGGGACACTACTCTGGAAACACCATATATTTT.

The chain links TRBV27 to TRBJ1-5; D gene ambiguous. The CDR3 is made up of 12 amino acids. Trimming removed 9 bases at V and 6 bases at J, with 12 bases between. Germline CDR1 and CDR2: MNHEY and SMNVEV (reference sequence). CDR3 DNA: TGTGCCAGACCCGCCCCGTGTCAGCCCCAGCATTTT. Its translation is CARPAPCQPQHF.

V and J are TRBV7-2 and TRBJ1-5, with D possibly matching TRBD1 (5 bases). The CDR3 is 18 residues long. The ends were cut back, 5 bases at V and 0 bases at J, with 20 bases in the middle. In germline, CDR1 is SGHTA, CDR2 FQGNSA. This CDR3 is CASSQGYRGTDSNQPQHF. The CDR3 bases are TGTGCCAGCAGCCAAGGCTATCGAGGGACCGATAGCAATCAGCCCCAGCATTTT.

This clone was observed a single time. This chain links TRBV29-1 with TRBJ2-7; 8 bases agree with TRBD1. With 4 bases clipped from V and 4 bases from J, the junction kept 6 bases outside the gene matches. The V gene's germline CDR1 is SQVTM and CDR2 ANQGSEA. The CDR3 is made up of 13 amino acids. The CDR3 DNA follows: TGCAGCGTTGTGTTCCAGGGGGCGTACGAGCAGTACTTC. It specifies CSVVFQGAYEQYF.

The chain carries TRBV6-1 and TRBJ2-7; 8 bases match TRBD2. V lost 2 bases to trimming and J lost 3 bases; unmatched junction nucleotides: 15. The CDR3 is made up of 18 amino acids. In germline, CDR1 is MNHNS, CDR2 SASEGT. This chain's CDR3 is CASSERPPRLATGYEQYF. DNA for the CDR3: TGTGCCAGCAGTGAACGACCCCCGCGACTAGCGACTGGCTACGAGCAGTACTTC.

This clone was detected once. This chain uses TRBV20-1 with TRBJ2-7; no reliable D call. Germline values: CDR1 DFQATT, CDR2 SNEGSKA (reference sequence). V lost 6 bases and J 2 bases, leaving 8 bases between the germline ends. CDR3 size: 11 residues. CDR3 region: CSAQLTYEQYF. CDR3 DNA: TGCAGTGCCCAACTCACCTACGAGCAGTACTTC.

DNA for the CDR3: TGTGCCAGCAGTACTCCTCTAGGATCTACCTACGAGCAGTACTTC. Its translation is CASSTPLGSTYEQYF. V usage is TRBV6-6 and J usage is TRBJ2-7, with D uncertain. V lost 5 bases and J lost 2, with 16 bases in between. Germline V gene data show CDR1 as MNHNY and CDR2 as SVGAGI (reference sequence). The CDR3 length is 15 residues.

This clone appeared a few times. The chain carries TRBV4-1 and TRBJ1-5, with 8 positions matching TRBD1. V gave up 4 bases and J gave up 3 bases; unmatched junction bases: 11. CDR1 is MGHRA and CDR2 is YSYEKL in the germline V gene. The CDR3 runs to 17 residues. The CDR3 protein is CASSPTLGQGHNQPQHF. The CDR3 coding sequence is TGCGCCAGCAGCCCTACCCTCGGACAGGGCCACAATCAGCCCCAGCATTTT.

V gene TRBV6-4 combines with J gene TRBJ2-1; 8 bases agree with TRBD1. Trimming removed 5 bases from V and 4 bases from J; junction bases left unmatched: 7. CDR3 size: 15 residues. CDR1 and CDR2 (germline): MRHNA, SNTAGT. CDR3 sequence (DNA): TGTGCCAGCAGTCCCGGGACAGGAACGTACAATGAGCAGTTCTTC. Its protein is CASSPGTGTYNEQFF.

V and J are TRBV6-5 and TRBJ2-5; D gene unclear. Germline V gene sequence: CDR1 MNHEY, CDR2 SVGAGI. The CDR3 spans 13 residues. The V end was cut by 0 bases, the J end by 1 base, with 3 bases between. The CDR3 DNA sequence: TGTGCCAGCAGTTACTCGACCCAAGAGACCCAGTACTTC. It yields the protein CASSYSTQETQYF.

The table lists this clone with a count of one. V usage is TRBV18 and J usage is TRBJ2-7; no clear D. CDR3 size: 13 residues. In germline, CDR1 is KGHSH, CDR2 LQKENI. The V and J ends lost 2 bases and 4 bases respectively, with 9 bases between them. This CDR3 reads CASSPALSYEQYF. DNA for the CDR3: TGTGCCAGCTCACCAGCCCTATCGTACGAGCAGTACTTC.

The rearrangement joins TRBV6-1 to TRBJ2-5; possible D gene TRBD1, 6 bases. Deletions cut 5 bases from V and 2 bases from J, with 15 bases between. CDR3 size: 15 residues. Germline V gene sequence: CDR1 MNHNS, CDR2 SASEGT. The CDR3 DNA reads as TGTGCCAGCAGTCCACAGGGCTTCAAACAAGAGACCCAGTACTTC. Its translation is CASSPQGFKQETQYF.

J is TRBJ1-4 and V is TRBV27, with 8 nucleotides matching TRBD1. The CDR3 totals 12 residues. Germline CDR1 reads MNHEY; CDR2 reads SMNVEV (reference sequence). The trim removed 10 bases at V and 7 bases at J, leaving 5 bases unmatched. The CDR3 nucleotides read TGTGCCACCTCGGACAGGGCTGAAAAACTGTTTTTT. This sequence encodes CATSDRAEKLFF.

The CDR3 sequence: CACPMPGPPYGYTF. In nucleotides, the CDR3 is TGTGCCTGTCCTATGCCGGGACCCCCCTATGGCTACACCTTC. The rearrangement uses TRBV30 and TRBJ1-2; D may be TRBD1 (5 bases). The V end lost 6 bases, the J end lost 4 bases, and 18 bases lay between the germline ends. Per the germline V gene, CDR1 is GTSNPN and CDR2 is SVGIG (reference sequence). The CDR3 totals 14 residues. Using reference TRBV30 and TRBJ1-2 for the parts outside the CDR3, the full variable domain is SQTIHQWPATLVQPVGSPLSLECTVEGTSNPNLYWYRQAAGRGLQLLFYSVGIGQISSEVPQNLSASRPQDRQFILSSKKLLLSDSGFYLCACPMPGPPYGYTFGSGTRLTVV.

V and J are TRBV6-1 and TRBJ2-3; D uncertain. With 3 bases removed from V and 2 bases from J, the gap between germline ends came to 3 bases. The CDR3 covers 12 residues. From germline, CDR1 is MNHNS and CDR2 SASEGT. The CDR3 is CASSEYTDTQYF. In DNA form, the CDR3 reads TGTGCCAGCAGTGAGTACACAGATACGCAGTATTTT.

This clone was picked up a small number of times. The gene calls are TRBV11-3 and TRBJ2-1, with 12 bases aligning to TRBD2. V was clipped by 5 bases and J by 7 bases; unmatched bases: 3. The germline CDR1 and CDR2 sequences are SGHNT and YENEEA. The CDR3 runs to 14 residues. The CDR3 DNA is TGTGCCAGCAGCCCGACTAGCGGGAGTAATGAGCAGTTCTTC. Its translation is CASSPTSGSNEQFF.

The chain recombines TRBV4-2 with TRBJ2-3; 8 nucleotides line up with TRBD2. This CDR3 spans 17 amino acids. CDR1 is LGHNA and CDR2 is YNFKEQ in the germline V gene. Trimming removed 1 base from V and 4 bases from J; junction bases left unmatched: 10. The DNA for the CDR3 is TGTGCCAGCAGCCAAGTCAACCTCGGGGGGGGCCCAGATACGCAGTATTTT. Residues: CASSQVNLGGGPDTQYF.

The chain's CDR3 is CASSVRDSLTGELFF. The CDR3 DNA is TGTGCCAGCAGCGTTCGGGACAGCCTCACCGGGGAGCTGTTTTTT. The chain couples TRBV9 to TRBJ2-2; 7 positions agree with TRBD1. The CDR3 length is 15 residues. Germline CDR1 and CDR2: SGDLS and YYNGEE. After removal of 2 bases from V and 4 bases from J, the junction contained 5 bases not matched to a gene.

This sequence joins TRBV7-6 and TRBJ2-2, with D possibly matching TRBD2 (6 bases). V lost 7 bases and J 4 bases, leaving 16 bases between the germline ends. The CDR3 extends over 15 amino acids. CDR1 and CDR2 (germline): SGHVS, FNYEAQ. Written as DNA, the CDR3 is TGTGCCAGCACTCTGCAAGCGCGGGGCACCGGGGAGCTGTTTTTT. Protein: CASTLQARGTGELFF.

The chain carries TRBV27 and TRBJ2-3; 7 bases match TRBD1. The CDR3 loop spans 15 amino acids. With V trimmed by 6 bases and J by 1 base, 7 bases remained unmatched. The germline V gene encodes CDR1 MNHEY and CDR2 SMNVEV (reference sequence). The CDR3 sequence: CASRPKQGRTDTQYF. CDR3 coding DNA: TGTGCCAGCAGACCAAAACAGGGGCGCACAGATACGCAGTATTTT.